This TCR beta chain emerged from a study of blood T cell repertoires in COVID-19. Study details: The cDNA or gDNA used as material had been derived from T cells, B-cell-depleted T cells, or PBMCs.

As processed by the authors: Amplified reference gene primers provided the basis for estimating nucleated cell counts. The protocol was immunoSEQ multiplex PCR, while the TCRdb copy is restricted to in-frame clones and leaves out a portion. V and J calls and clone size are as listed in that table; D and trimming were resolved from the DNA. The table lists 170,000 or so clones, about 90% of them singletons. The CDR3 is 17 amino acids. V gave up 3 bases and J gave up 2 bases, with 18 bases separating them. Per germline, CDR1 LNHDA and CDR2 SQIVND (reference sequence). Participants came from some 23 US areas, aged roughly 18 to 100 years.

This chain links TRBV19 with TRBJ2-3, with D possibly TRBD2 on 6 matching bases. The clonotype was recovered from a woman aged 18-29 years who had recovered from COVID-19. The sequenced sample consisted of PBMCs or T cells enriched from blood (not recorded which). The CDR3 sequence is CASSMPDFAGNTDTQYF. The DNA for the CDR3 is TGTGCCAGTAGTATGCCCGATTTCGCGGGGAACACAGATACGCAGTATTTT.